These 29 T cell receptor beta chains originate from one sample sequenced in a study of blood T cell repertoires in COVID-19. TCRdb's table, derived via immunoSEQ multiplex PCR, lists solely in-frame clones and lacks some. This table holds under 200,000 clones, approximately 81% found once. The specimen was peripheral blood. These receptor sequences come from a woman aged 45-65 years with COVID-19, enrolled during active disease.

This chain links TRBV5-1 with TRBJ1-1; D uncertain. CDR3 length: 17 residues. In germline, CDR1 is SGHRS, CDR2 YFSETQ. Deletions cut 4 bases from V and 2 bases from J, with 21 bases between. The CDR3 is CASSPGPSSGPNTEAFF. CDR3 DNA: TGCGCCAGCAGCCCCGGTCCTAGTTCGGGTCCAAACACTGAAGCTTTCTTT.

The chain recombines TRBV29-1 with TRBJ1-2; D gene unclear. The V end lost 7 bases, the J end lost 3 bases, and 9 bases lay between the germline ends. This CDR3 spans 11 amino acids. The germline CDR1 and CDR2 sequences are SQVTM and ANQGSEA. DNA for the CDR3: TGCAGCGCCGGAGGGTACTATGGCTACACCTTC. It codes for CSAGGYYGYTF.

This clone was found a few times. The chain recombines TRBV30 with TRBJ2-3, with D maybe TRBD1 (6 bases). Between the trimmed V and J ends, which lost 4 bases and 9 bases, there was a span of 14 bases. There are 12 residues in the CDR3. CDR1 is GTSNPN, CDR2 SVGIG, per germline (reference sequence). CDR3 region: CAWTTGFQTQYF. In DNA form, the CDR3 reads TGTGCCTGGACCACAGGGTTCCAAACGCAGTATTTT.

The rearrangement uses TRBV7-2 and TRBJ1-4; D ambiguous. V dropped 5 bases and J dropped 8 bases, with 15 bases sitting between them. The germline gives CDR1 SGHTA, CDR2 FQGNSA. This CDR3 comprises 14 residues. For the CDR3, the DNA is TGTGCCAGCAGCCACATCGGGTTTAGCGAAAAACTGTTTTTT. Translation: CASSHIGFSEKLFF.

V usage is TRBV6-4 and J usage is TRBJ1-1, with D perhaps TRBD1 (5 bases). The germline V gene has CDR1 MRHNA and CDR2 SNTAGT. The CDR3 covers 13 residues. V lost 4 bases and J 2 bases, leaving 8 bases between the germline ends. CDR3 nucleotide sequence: TGTGCCAGCAGTGCAGACAGAAACACTGAAGCTTTCTTT. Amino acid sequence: CASSADRNTEAFF.

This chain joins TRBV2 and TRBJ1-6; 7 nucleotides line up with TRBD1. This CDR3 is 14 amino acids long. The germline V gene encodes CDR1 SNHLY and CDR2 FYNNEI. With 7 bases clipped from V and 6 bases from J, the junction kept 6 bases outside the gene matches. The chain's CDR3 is CASISTGVNSPLHF. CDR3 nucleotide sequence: TGTGCCAGCATCTCCACAGGGGTTAATTCACCCCTCCACTTT.

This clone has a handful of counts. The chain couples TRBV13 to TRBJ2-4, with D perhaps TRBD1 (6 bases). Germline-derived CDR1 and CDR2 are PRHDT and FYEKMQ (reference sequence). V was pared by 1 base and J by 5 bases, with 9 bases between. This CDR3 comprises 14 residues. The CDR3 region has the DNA TGTGCCAGCAGCTTAGACAGGGTAGAAAACATTCAGTACTTC. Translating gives CASSLDRVENIQYF.

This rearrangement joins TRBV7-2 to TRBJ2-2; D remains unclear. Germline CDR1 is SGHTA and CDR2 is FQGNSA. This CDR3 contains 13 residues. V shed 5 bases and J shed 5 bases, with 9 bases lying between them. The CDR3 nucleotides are TGTGCCAGCAGCAGCAGGCAGACCGGGGAGCTGTTTTTT. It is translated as CASSSRQTGELFF.

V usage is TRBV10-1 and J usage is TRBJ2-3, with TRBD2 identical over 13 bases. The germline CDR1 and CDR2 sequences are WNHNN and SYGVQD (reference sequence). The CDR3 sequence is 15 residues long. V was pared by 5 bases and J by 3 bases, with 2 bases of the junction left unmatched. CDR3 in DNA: TGCGCCAGCAGTCGGACTAGCGGGGGTACAGATACGCAGTATTTT. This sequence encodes CASSRTSGGTDTQYF.

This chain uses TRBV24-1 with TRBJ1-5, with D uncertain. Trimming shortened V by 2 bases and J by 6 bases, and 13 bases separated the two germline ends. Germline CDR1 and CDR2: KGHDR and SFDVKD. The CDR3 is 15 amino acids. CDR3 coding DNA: TGTGCCACCAGTGATTCCACTAACCCAAGTCAGCCCCAGCATTTT. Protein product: CATSDSTNPSQPQHF.

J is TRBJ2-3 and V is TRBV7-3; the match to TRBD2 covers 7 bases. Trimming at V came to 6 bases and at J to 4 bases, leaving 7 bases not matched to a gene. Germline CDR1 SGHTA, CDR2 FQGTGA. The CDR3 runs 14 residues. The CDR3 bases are TGTGCCAGCAGTGTCGCGGGGGATTCAGATACGCAGTATTTT. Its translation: CASSVAGDSDTQYF.

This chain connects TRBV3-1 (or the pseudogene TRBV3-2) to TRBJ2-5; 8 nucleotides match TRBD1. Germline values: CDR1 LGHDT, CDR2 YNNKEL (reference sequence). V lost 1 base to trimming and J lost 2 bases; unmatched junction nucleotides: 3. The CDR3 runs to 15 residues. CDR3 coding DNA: TGTGCCAGCAGCCAAGTTACAGGGGGACAAGAGACCCAGTACTTC. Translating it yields CASSQVTGGQETQYF.

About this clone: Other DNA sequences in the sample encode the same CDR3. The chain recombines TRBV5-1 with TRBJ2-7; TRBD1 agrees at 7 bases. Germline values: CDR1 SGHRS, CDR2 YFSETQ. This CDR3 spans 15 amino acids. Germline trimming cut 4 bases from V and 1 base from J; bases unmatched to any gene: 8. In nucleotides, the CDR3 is TGCGCCAGCAGCCCCGGTGGGACAGCATCCTACGAGCAGTACTTC. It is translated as CASSPGGTASYEQYF.

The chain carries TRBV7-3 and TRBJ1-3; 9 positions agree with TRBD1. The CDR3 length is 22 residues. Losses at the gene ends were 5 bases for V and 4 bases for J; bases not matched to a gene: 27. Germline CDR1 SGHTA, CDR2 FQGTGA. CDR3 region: CASSLVKSEGQGRWSIGNTIYF. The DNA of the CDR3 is TGTGCCAGCAGCCTCGTTAAGAGCGAAGGACAGGGGCGTTGGAGTATCGGAAACACCATATATTTT.

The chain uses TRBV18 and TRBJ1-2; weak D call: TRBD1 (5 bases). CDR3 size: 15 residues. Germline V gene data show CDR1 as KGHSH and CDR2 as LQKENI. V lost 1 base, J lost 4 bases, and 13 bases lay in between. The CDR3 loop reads CASSPREGPGYGYTF. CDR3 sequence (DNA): TGTGCCAGCTCACCACGGGAGGGGCCAGGCTATGGCTACACCTTC.

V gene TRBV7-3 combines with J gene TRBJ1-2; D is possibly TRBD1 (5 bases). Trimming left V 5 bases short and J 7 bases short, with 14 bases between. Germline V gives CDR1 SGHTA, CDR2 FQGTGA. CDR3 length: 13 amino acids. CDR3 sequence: CASSPGTASGYTF. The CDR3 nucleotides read TGTGCCAGCAGCCCGGGGACTGCCAGTGGCTACACCTTC. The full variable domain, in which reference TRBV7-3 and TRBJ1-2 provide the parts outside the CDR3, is GAGVSQTPSNKVTEKGKYVELRCDPISGHTALYWYRQSLGQGPEFLIYFQGTGAADDSGLPNDRFFAVRPEGSVSTLKIQRTERGDSAVYLCASSPGTASGYTFGSGTRLTVV.

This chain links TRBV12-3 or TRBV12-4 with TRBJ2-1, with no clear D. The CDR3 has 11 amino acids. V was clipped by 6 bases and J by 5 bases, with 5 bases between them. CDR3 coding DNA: TGTGCCAGCAGCCAGAACAATGAGCAGTTCTTC. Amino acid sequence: CASSQNNEQFF.

The DNA of the CDR3 is TGTGCCAGCAGCTTGGGGACAGGGCTAAACACCGGGGAGCTGTTTTTT. This encodes CASSLGTGLNTGELFF. This chain joins TRBV11-3 and TRBJ2-2; 9 bases align to TRBD1. CDR3 length: 16 residues. Germline loops: CDR1 SGHNT, CDR2 YENEEA. V trimming: 3 bases; J trimming: 2 bases; junction bases outside the gene matches: 4. Drawing the rest from reference TRBV11-3 and TRBJ2-2, the complete variable domain is EAGVVQSPRYKIIEKKQPVAFWCNPISGHNTLYWYLQNLGQGPELLIRYENEEAVDDSQLPKDRFSAERLKGVDSTLKIQPAELGDSAVYLCASSLGTGLNTGELFFGEGSRLTVL.

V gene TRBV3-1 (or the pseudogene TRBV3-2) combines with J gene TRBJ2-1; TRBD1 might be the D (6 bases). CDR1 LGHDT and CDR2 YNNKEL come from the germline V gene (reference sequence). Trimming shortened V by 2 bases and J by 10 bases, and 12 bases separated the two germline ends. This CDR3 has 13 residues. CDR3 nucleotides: TGTGCCAGCAGCCAAAGATGTCAGGGGGAGCAGTTCTTC. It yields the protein CASSQRCQGEQFF.

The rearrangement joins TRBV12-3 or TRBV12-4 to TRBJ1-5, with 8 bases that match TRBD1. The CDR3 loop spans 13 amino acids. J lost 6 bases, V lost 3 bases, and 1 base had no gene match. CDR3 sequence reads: CASSLTGAQPQHF. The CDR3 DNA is TGTGCCAGCAGTTTGACAGGGGCTCAGCCCCAGCATTTT.

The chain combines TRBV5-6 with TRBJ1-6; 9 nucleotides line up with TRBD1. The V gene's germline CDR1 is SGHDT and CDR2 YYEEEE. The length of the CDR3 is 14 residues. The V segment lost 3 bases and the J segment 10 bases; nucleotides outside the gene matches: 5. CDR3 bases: TGTGCCAGCAGCTGGGGGACAGGGCACTCACCCCTCCACTTT. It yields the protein CASSWGTGHSPLHF.

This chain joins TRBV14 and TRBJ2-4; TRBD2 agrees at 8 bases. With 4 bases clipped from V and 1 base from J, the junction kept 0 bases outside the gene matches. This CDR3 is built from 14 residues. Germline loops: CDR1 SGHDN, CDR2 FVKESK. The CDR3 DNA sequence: TGTGCCAGCAGCCCGGGGGGGGCCAAAAACATTCAGTACTTC. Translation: CASSPGGAKNIQYF.

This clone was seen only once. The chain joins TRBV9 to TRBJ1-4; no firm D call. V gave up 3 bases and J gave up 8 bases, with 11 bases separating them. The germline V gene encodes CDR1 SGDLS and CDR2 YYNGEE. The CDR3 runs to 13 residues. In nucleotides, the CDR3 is TGTGCCAGCAGCGGGGAGGCTGGGGAAAAACTGTTTTTT. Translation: CASSGEAGEKLFF.

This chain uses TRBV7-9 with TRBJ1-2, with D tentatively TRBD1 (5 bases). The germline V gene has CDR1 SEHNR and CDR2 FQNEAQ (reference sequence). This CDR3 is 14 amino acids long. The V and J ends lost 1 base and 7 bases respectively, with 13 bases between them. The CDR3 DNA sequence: TGTGCCAGCAGCTTAGGCCATCAGGGATTTGGCTACACCTTC. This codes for CASSLGHQGFGYTF.

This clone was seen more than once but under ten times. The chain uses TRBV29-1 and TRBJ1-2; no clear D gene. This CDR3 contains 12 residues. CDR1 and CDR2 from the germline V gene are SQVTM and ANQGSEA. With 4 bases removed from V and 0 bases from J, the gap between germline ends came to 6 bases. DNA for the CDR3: TGCAGCGTTGGACTGGCTAACTATGGCTACACCTTC. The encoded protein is CSVGLANYGYTF. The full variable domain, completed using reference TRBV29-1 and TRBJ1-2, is SAVISQKPSRDICQRGTSLTIQCQVDSQVTMMFWYRQQPGQSLTLIATANQGSEATYESGFVIDKFPISRPNLTFSTLTVSNMSPEDSSIYLCSVGLANYGYTFGSGTRLTVV.

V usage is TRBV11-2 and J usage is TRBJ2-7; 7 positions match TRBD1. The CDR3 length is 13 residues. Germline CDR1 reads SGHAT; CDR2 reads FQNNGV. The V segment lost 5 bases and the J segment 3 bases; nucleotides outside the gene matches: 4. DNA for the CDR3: TGTGCCAGCAGCCAGGGACAGTACTACGAGCAGTACTTC. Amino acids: CASSQGQYYEQYF.

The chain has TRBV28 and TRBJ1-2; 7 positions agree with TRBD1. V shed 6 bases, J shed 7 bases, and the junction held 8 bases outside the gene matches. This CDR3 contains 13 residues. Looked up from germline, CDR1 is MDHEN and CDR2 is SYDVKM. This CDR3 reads CASSTGQFPGYTF. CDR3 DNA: TGTGCCAGCAGCACGGGACAGTTTCCTGGCTACACCTTC.

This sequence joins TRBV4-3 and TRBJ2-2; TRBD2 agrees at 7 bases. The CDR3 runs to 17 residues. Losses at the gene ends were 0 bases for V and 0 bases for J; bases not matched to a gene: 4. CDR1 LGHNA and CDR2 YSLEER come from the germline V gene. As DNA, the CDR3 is TGCGCCAGCAGCCAAGATTGGGGGGGACCGAACACCGGGGAGCTGTTTTTT. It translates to CASSQDWGGPNTGELFF.

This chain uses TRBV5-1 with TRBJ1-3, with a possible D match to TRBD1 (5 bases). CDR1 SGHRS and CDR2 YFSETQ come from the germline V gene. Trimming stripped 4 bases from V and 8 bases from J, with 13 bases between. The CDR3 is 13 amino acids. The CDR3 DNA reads TGCGCCAGCAGCACCCAGGGAGGGGACACCATATATTTT. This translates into CASSTQGGDTIYF.